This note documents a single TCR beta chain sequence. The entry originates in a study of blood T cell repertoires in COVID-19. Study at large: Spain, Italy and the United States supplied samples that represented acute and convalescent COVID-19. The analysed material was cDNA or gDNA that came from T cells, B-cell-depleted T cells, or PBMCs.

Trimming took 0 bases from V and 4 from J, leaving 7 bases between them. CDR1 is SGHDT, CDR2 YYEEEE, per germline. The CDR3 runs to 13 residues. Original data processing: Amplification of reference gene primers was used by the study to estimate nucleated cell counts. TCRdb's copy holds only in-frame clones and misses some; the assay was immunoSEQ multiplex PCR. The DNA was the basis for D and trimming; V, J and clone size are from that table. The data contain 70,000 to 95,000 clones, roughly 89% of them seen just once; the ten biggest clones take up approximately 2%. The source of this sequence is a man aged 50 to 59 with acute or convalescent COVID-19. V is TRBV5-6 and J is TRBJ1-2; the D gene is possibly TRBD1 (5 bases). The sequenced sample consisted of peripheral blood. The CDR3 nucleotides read TGTGCCAGCAGCTTGGCAGGGTCCTATGGCTACACCTTC. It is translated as CASSLAGSYGYTF.